This TCR beta chain was observed in a study of cytomegalovirus exposure and HLA in healthy donors. In the PCR, 60 Vbeta and 13 Jbeta primers were used. Using immunoSEQ multiplex PCR, the repertoire was profiled, and TCRdb retains in-frame clones only, with some absent. The repertoire holds some 150,000 clones, with roughly 83% as singletons. This CDR3 is 15 amino acids long. The germline gives CDR1 LNHNV, CDR2 YYDKDF (reference sequence). V lost 4 bases and J lost 8, with 18 bases in between. This clone has just a few counts. V is TRBV15 and J is TRBJ2-1; D might be TRBD1 (5 bases). The TCR comes from a human donor in good health. The specimen sequenced was PBMCs. The CDR3 nucleotides are TGTGCCACCAGCACCAGGGTTTCGGCACTCGATGAGCAGTTCTTC. Translated, it gives CATSTRVSALDEQFF.